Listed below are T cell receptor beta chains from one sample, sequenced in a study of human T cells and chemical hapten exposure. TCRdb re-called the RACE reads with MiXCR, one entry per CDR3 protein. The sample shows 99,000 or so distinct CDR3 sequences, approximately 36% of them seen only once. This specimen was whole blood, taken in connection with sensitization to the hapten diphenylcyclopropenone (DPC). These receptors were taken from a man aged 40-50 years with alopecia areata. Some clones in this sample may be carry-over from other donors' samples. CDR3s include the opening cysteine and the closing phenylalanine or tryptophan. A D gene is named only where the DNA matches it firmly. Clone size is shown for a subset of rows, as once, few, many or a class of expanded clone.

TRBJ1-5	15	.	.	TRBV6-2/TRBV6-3	TGTGCCAGCAGTTCCGCAACAGGGTGGACTCAGCCCCAGCATTTT	CASSSATGWTQPQHF
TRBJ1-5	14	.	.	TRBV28	TGTGCCAGCAGTTTGCAGGGCCGAAATCAGCCCCAGCATTTT	CASSLQGRNQPQHF
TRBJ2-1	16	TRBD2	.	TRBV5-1	TGCGCCAGCAGCTTGGCTAGCGGGAGGGCCGCGGATGAGCAGTTCTTC	CASSLASGRAADEQFF
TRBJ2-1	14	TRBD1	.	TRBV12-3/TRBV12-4	TGTGCCAGCAGTCCGACAGGGTTGTACTATGAGCAGTTCTTC	CASSPTGLYYEQFF
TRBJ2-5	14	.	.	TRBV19	TGTGCCAGTAGTATTCTCGGACGGGAAGAGACCCAGTACTTC	CASSILGREETQYF
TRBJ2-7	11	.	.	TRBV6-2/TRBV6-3	TGTGCCAGCAGGGAGTCGGTTGAGCAGTACTTC	CASRESVEQYF
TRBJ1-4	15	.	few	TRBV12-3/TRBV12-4	TGTGCCAGCAGTCCCGGGGTGGGGGCAGAGGAAAAACTGTTTTTT	CASSPGVGAEEKLFF
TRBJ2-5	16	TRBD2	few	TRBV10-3	TGTGCCATCAGTTCAGGTTCTAGCGGGGTAGAAGAGACCCAGTACTTC	CAISSGSSGVEETQYF
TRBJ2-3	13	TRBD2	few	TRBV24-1	TGTGCCACCAGTGACGGGGGGTTTGATACGCAGTATTTT	CATSDGGFDTQYF
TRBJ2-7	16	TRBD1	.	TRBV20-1	TGCAGTGCTAGATCCTTTTCTGCCGGGACAGTCTACGAGCAGTACTTC	CSARSFSAGTVYEQYF
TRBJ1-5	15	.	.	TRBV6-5	TGTGCCAGCAATAATGGGAGGGGGAGCAATCAGCCCCAGCATTTT	CASNNGRGSNQPQHF
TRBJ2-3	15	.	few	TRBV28	TGTGCCAGCAACGGGCGGGACCCCCGCACAGATACGCAGTATTTT	CASNGRDPRTDTQYF
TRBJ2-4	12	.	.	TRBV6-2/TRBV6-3	TGTGCCAGCAGTTCAGACCTAAACATTCAGTACTTC	CASSSDLNIQYF
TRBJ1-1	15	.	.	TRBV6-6	TGTGCCAGCAGTTACCACGGGGGAAGGAACACTGAAGCTTTCTTT	CASSYHGGRNTEAFF
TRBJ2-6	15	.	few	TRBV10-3	TGTGCCATCAGTGACGGGGACTCTGGGGCCAACGTCCTGACTTTC	CAISDGDSGANVLTF
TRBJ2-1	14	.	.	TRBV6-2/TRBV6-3	TGTGCCAGCACCCGACAAGGTGGCTCAGGGAACAAGTTCTTC	CASTRQGGSGNKFF
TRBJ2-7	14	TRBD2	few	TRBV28	TGTGCCAGCAGTTTAAGCGGGAGGGCCCACGAGCAGTACTTC	CASSLSGRAHEQYF
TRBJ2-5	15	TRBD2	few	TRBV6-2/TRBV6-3	TGTGCCAGCAGTTGGAGGACTAGCGGGGGAACGGCCCAGTACTTC	CASSWRTSGGTAQYF
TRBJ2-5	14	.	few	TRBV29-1	TGCAGCGTTGTTGGGGGGCCACGGGGTGAGACCCAGTACTTC	CSVVGGPRGETQYF
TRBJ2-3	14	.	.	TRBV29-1	TGCAGCGTTGATTTCGGGCAGGGTGCGGATACGCAGTATTTT	CSVDFGQGADTQYF
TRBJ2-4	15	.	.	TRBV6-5	TGTGCCAGCAGTCCTCCCGGGAGTGCCAAAAACATTCAGTACTTC	CASSPPGSAKNIQYF
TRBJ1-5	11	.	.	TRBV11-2	TGTGCCAGCAGCTCACATCAGCCCCAGCATTTT	CASSSHQPQHF
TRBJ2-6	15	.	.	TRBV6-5	TGTGCCAGCAGTTATGACGGGCCTGGGGCCAACGTCCTGACTTTC	CASSYDGPGANVLTF
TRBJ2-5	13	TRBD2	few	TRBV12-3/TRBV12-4	TGTGCCAGTTTATTAGCGGGAACACAGACCCAGTACTTC	CASLLAGTQTQYF
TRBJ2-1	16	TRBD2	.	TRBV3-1	TGTGCCAGCAGCCAAGCAGGTGGACTAGCGTCCAATGAGCAGTTCTTC	CASSQAGGLASNEQFF
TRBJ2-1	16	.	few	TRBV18	TGTGCCAGCTCACCCTTAAAACAGACAGGTGGTGGTGAGCAGTTCTTC	CASSPLKQTGGGEQFF
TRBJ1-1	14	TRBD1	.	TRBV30	TGTGCCTGGAGTGGAGGACAGGGTCGCACTGAAGCTTTCTTT	CAWSGGQGRTEAFF
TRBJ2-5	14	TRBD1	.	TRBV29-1	TGCAGCGCCACCGCAGGGGGCTCCCAAGGGACCCAGTACTTC	CSATAGGSQGTQYF
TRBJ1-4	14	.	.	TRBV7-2	TGTGCCAGCAGCTTTGCGGGGGGCCGGGAAAAACTGTTTTTT	CASSFAGGREKLFF
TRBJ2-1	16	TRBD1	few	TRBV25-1	TGTGCCAGCAGTGAATTAGAGGGACAGGGGTACAATGAGCAGTTCTTC	CASSELEGQGYNEQFF
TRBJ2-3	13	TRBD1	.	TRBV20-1	TGCAGTGCTTTAGGACAGGCTGGAGATACGCAGTATTTT	CSALGQAGDTQYF
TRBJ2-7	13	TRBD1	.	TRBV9	TGTGCCAGCAGCGTGACAGGGGAAAGCGAGCAGTACTTC	CASSVTGESEQYF
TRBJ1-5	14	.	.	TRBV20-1	TGCAGTGCTAGGGAGCCCAGGGGATATCAGCCCCAGCATTTT	CSAREPRGYQPQHF
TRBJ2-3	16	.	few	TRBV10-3	TGTGCCATCAGTGAGTTAATCGTAGGAGGAACAGATACGCAGTATTTT	CAISELIVGGTDTQYF
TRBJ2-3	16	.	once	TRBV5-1	TGCGCCAGCAGCCCCACTTCGAGCGGTCTCACAGATACGCAGTATTTT	CASSPTSSGLTDTQYF
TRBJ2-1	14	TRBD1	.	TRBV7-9	TGTGCCAGCAGCGCCGGACAGGGTATCTATGAGCAGTTCTTC	CASSAGQGIYEQFF
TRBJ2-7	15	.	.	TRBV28	TGTGCCAGCAGTTTAGACCAGGCCTCCTACTACGAGCAGTACTTC	CASSLDQASYYEQYF
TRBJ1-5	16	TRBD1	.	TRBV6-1	TGTGCCAGCAGTGTCTGGGACAGGGATAGCAATCAGCCCCAGCATTTT	CASSVWDRDSNQPQHF
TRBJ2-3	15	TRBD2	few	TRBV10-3	TGTGCCATCAGTGGTTTAGCGGGGAAGACAGATACGCAGTATTTT	CAISGLAGKTDTQYF
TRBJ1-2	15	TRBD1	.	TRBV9	TGTGCCAGCAGCCACAGGACAGGGGGCGGATTTGGCTACACCTTC	CASSHRTGGGFGYTF
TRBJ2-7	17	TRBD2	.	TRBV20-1	TGCAGTGCGTCCGGACTAGCGGGAGCCCGTCTTAACGATTGGCAGTACTTC	CSASGLAGARLNDWQYF
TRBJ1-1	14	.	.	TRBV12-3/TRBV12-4	TGTGCCAGCAGAGCCGGGACGGCTAACACTGAAGCTTTCTTT	CASRAGTANTEAFF
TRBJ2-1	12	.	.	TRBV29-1	TGCAGCGTTGAAATCCCCTACAATGAGCAGTTCTTC	CSVEIPYNEQFF
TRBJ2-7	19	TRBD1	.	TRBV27	TGTGCCAGCAGTCCGGCGGGGACAGGGATATCGCCCCTTTGGTACGAGCAGTACTTC	CASSPAGTGISPLWYEQYF
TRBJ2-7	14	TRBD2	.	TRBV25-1	TGTGCCAGCAGTGAGGCTAGCGGGATCGGAGAGCAGTACTTC	CASSEASGIGEQYF
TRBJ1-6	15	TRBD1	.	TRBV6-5	TGTGCCAGCAGTGACGGACAGGGGGTTAATTCACCCCTCCACTTT	CASSDGQGVNSPLHF
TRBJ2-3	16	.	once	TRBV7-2	TGTGCCAGCAGCCTCACCTTAGCGGCATGCACAGATACGCAGTATTTT	CASSLTLAACTDTQYF
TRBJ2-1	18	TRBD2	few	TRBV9	TGTGCCAGCAGCGTAGAAGGACTAGTGATCTCGCTCGACAATGAGCAGTTCTTC	CASSVEGLVISLDNEQFF
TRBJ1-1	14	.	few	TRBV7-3	TGTGCCAGCAGCCCTCAGGCTGGTAACACTGAAGCTTTCTTT	CASSPQAGNTEAFF
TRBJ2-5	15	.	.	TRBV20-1	TGCAGTGCTAGGGATCCGACAAGGGCTCAAGAGACCCAGTACTTC	CSARDPTRAQETQYF
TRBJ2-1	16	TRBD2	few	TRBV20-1	TGCAGTGCTACGGACCTAGCGGACAATTCCTACAATGAGCAGTTCTTC	CSATDLADNSYNEQFF
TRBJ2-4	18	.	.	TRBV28	TGTGCCAGCAGTTCAGTGGCCCCATCGACACCTGCCAAAAACATTCAGTACTTC	CASSSVAPSTPAKNIQYF
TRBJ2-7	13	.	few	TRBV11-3	TGTGCCAGCAGCCTGGACCTGGGCTACGAGCAGTACTTC	CASSLDLGYEQYF
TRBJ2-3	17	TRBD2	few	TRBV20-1	TGCAGTGCAAATACAAAGGGGACTAGCGGGAGGACCGATACGCAGTATTTT	CSANTKGTSGRTDTQYF
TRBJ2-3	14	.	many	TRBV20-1	TGCAGTGCTCTCAGACTAGAAACCACAGATACGCAGTATTTT	CSALRLETTDTQYF
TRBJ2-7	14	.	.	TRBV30	TGTGCCTGGAGTGTACGGGGGAGGACGGGCGAGCAGTACTTC	CAWSVRGRTGEQYF
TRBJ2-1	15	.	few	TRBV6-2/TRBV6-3	TGTGCCAGCAGTTACAGCGGCGGGGCCTACAATGAGCAGTTCTTC	CASSYSGGAYNEQFF
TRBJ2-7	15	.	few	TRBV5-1	TGCGCCAGCAGCTTGGCCGTGTTGAGAAGCTCGGGGCGGTACTTC	CASSLAVLRSSGRYF
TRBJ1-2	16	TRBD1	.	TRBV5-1	TGCGCCAGCAGCTTGGACGGACAGGGCCACCGGGAAGGCTACACCTTC	CASSLDGQGHREGYTF